The entry below gives a single TCR beta chain sequence along with its context. No cognate antigen has been identified for it. No much larger clone exists at a distance of one base, and base qualities are not known. Each donor gave one peripheral blood draw, averaging roughly 120 mL, which was collected into heparinised tubes. Using a panel that included CD45RO, CCR7, CD25, CD127, CD95 and CD27, naive, central memory, regulatory and stem cell-like memory CD4+ T cells were sorted on a BD FACSAria II. Purity was above 95% for every sorted population. PBMCs were separated immediately by Lymphoprep density gradient centrifugation and were stained directly, without being cultured. So that batch effects would be minimized, each experiment stained and sorted samples in pairs, pairing one healthy donor with one patient. Reading from cysteine to phenylalanine, the CDR3 counts 15 amino acids. The only DNA kept is the CDR3, 45 bases in frame from the first base. The V and J ends are trimmed by 7 bases and 4 bases, leaving 20 bases between them. Looking up the germline V gene (reference sequence) yields CDR1 LNHDA and CDR2 SQIVND.

The sample belongs to a study of beta chain features in type 1 diabetes (dated by TCRdb to the late 2010s). Looking at the study overall: Mean age, gender distribution, total cell number and subset yield were not different between patients and healthy donors. Regulatory and stem cell-like memory subsets were isolated from only 8 patients and roughly 8 healthy donors, whereas naive and central memory subsets came from all 30 or so donors. The study compared TCRB repertoires of sorted circulating CD4+ T cell subsets between recently diagnosed type 1 diabetes patients and matched healthy donors. A total of 85 million to 140 million sorted cells were examined across all samples, and a strong correlation was observed between cell number per subset and RNA yield. Beyond this particular receptor, the publication reports: A moderate but significant shortening of TCRB CDR3 length was observed in type 1 diabetes patients in all four CD4+ subsets. PCR might favor shorter templates, but patient and control samples were amplified and corrected together, so any skew would affect both groups equally. Only small numbers of individuals were included in the HLA sub-analyses, which left unresolved whether HLA type had any influence on TCRB rearrangement. Fewer insertions and more nucleotide deletions at VDJ recombination sites were observed in patients with type 1 diabetes, implying thymic rearrangement abnormalities. Naive, central memory and regulatory TCRB repertoires appeared to be more similar among patients than among healthy donors. Because cDNA was sequenced instead of genomic DNA, activated cells with high expression could be over-represented, although the groups did not differ in activation or CD3 levels.

The entire amount of isolated RNA was reverse transcribed using the High Capacity cDNA Reverse Transcription Kit, so the sequenced TCRB transcripts were expressed ones. Survey-depth immunoSEQ sequencing was performed on stem cell-like memory T cell samples, with an average of about 1.01 million total reads per sample. Sorted cells were lysed in RLT buffer and RNA was extracted with DNase-treated RNeasy Micro or Mini kits, depending on cell number. Each cell subset was processed separately to prevent cross-contamination, with patient and healthy donor samples processed together. The immunoSEQ multiplex PCR was used to amplify TCRB sequences from cDNA, yielding 87-bp fragments that span the CDR3 region. Sequencing of the amplicons was performed on the Illumina HiSeq platform. The published analysis was carried out like this. PCR bias was computationally corrected using synthetic template baselines, reads within Hamming distance 2 were collapsed, and singletons that could not be merged were discarded. Reads were aligned to IMGT to assign V, D and J genes, CDR3 length, and insertions or deletions at six rearrangement sites. Clonotype counts were normalized to sorted cell number within each subset before computing true diversity and Gini coefficients with the tcR R package. Repertoire sharing was quantified using the overlap coefficient calculated on TCRB nucleotide sequences. The clones in this table, taken by TCRdb from immuneACCESS, are in-frame only. Not every clone is retained; where verified, under half of the shortfall comes from an unresolved V gene, and the cause of the rest is unknown. V and J calls and clone size are those listed in that table; D and trimming were worked out from the DNA. The sample table records 80,000 to 90,000 clones; approximately 32% of these occur just once. Jointly, the top ten make up 0.45% of the sample.

Sequenced input: stem cell memory CD4+ T cells from blood. The sample's cell subset or site label, decoded: stem cell-like memory CD4+ T cells. The TCR was taken from a woman between 18 and 29 years old in good health. The sequence joins TRBV19 to TRBJ2-7; TRBD2 is perhaps the D gene, given 6 matching bases. CDR3 reads: CASTTAVGGGYEQYF. The nucleotide sequence reads as follows: TGTGCCAGTACCACGGCGGTGGGAGGTGGTTACGAGCAGTACTTC.